A single sample gave rise to the 13 T cell receptor beta chains below, sequenced in a study of Graves' ophthalmopathy and Graves' hyperthyroidism. RNA transcripts were the source from which TCR beta CDR3 regions were amplified. A first-round RT-PCR used HTBI primers, followed by a second-round multiplex PCR. MiXCR, run by TCRdb on the multiplex PCR reads, gives a single entry per CDR3 protein. This sample yields 150,000 to 200,000 distinct CDR3 sequences, of which approximately 40% are seen a single time; under 7% belongs to the top ten. Material: peripheral blood. The receptors stem from a woman aged 40 to 50 with Graves' ophthalmopathy.

The sample holds many counts of this clonotype. The CDR3 is CASSTSGRLDEQYF. The CDR3 coding sequence is TGTGCCAGCAGCACTAGCGGGAGGCTCGACGAGCAGTACTTC. This rearrangement joins TRBV9 to TRBJ2-7, with 12 bases matching TRBD2. CDR3 length: 14 amino acids. J was trimmed by 5 bases and V by 4 bases; bases with no gene match: 4. CDR1 SGDLS and CDR2 YYNGEE come from the germline V gene.

The chain employs TRBV12-3 or TRBV12-4 and TRBJ2-7; tentative D call: TRBD2 (5 bases). Trimming pared 1 base from V and 0 bases from J, leaving 13 bases between. The CDR3 sequence is 16 residues long. The CDR3 sequence: CASSLGAVLSSYEQYF. In DNA form, the CDR3 reads TGTGCCAGCAGTTTAGGAGCGGTCCTTAGCTCCTACGAGCAGTACTTC.

Many counts were recorded for this clonotype. This sequence joins TRBV12-3 or TRBV12-4 and TRBJ2-2; D is uncertain. The CDR3 runs 11 residues. V was cut by 11 bases and J by 1 base, with 5 bases left in between. CDR3 nucleotide sequence: TGTGCCGGCGGGAACACCGGGGAGCTGTTTTTT. Encoded protein: CAGGNTGELFF.

This clonotype came up many times. This chain uses TRBV20-1 with TRBJ2-7; D is uncertain. The CDR3 has 13 amino acids. CDR1 and CDR2 (germline): DFQATT, SNEGSKA (reference sequence). V shed 0 bases and J shed 2 bases, with 8 bases lying between them. CDR3 sequence (DNA): TGCAGTGCTAGAGATCTTCGGGCCTACGAGCAGTACTTC. This encodes CSARDLRAYEQYF.

The chain joins TRBV6-2 or TRBV6-3 to TRBJ1-1, with D possibly TRBD1 on 5 matching bases. The CDR3 sequence is 15 residues long. Germline V CDR1 and CDR2: MNHEY, SVGEGT. The V end lost 7 bases, the J end lost 1 base, and 16 bases lay between the germline ends. Written as DNA, the CDR3 is TGTGCCAGCACCGCAAGGGCAGGGTGGAACACTGAAGCTTTCTTT. This translates into CASTARAGWNTEAFF.

In this sample, this clonotype turned up many times. The chain recombines TRBV7-2 with TRBJ2-7; possible D gene TRBD1, 6 bases. The CDR3 length is 14 residues. V was pared by 3 bases and J by 4 bases, with 13 bases between. CDR1 SGHTA and CDR2 FQGNSA come from the germline V gene. This chain's CDR3 is CASSFGTLQYEQYF. DNA of the CDR3: TGTGCCAGCAGCTTCGGGACACTCCAATACGAGCAGTACTTC. The full variable domain, completed using reference TRBV7-2 and TRBJ2-7, is GAGVSQSPSNKVTEKGKDVELRCDPISGHTALYWYRQSLGQGLEFLIYFQGNSAPDKSGLPSDRFSAERTGGSVSTLTIQRTQQEDSAVYLCASSFGTLQYEQYFGPGTRLTVT.

This clonotype was counted ten times or more. V and J are TRBV4-3 and TRBJ2-3, with TRBD2 identical over 11 bases. Germline trimming cut 4 bases from V and 5 bases from J; bases unmatched to any gene: 5. The germline V gene encodes CDR1 LGHNA and CDR2 YSLEER. This CDR3 comprises 15 residues. CDR3: CASSPLAGGIDTQYF. Written as DNA, the CDR3 is TGCGCCAGCAGCCCGCTAGCGGGAGGAATAGATACGCAGTATTTT.

This clonotype was recorded many times. The gene calls are TRBV11-1 and TRBJ2-6; D gene unclear. Germline assignment: CDR1 SGHAT and CDR2 FQDESV (reference sequence). The ends were cut back, 5 bases at V and 2 bases at J, with 13 bases in the middle. This CDR3 contains 16 residues. The CDR3 here is CASSPASATGANVLTF. CDR3 DNA: TGTGCCAGCAGCCCCGCCTCAGCTACTGGGGCCAACGTCCTGACTTTC.

This sequence joins TRBV5-1 and TRBJ1-1; no clear D. CDR3 length: 16 amino acids. V lost 4 bases and J 1 base, leaving 17 bases between the germline ends. Germline CDR1 is SGHRS and CDR2 is YFSETQ. This CDR3 is CASSPQRIRPNTEAFF. The CDR3 coding sequence is TGCGCCAGCAGCCCCCAGCGAATACGGCCGAACACTGAAGCTTTCTTT. Full variable domain (rest looked up from reference TRBV5-1 and TRBJ1-1): KAGVTQTPRYLIKTRGQQVTLSCSPISGHRSVSWYQQTPGQGLQFLFEYFSETQRNKGNFPGRFSGRQFSNSRSEMNVSTLELGDSALYLCASSPQRIRPNTEAFFGQGTRLTVV.

The V and J genes are TRBV6-2 or TRBV6-3 and TRBJ1-1, with D hard to call. CDR1 is MNHEY, CDR2 SVGEGT, per germline. The length of the CDR3 is 14 residues. The V end was cut by 2 bases, the J end by 0 bases, with 7 bases between. CDR3 sequence reads: CASSYRQMNTEAFF. The DNA for the CDR3 is TGTGCCAGCAGTTACCGCCAGATGAACACTGAAGCTTTCTTT.

The sample holds one count of this clonotype. V and J are TRBV6-5 and TRBJ1-2; no clear D. Germline values: CDR1 MNHEY, CDR2 SVGAGI. V lost 4 bases, J lost 4 bases, and 19 bases lay in between. This CDR3 has 16 residues. Here the CDR3 DNA reads TGTGCCAGCAGTTTCGTGCCAACGGGGTTTGGCTATGGCTACACCTTC. Translating gives CASSFVPTGFGYGYTF.

This chain joins TRBV6-1 and TRBJ1-1; D ambiguous. Germline V gene data show CDR1 as MNHNS and CDR2 as SASEGT. Deletions cut 5 bases from V and 0 bases from J, with 19 bases between. The CDR3 is 17 amino acids. This CDR3 is CASSIPKASTMNTEAFF. CDR3 sequence (DNA): TGTGCCAGCAGTATTCCTAAAGCGTCCACCATGAACACTGAAGCTTTCTTT.

V usage is TRBV7-3 and J usage is TRBJ1-5; D is unclear. The CDR3 is made up of 13 amino acids. CDR1 is SGHTA, CDR2 FQGTGA, per germline. The V and J ends lost 1 base and 6 bases respectively, with 7 bases between them. The DNA of the CDR3 is TGTGCCAGCAGCTTAATCGCCAGTCAGCCCCAGCATTTT. This codes for CASSLIASQPQHF.